The clone carrying this TCR beta chain was found many times. The sample belongs to a study of T-cell memory formation after mild COVID-19. Via MiXCR, TCRdb re-called the 5' RACE reads, giving one row per CDR3 protein. The sample carries under 200,000 distinct CDR3 sequences, around 10% recorded once. CDR3 size: 15 residues. CDR1 is MNHEY and CDR2 is SVGAGI in the germline V gene. V was pared by 0 bases and J by 5 bases, with 10 bases between. The source of this sequence is a man aged 18 to 30 who had mild COVID-19 (a few samples of this study predate the infection). Cell type and time point are not known. The sequencing input was PBMCs or a T cell subset sorted from them (not recorded which). This chain uses TRBV6-5 with TRBJ2-2; maybe TRBD2 (5 bases). CDR3 nucleotides: TGTGCCAGCAGTTACTCGGGGAGTAAAACCGGGGAGCTGTTTTTT. Amino acid sequence: CASSYSGSKTGELFF.